This is a list of T cell receptor beta chains from one sample in a study of shared clonotypes between healthy human individuals. The protocol was immunoSEQ multiplex PCR, while the TCRdb copy is restricted to in-frame clones and leaves out a portion. The table records around 1.9 million clones, just over 90% of them present only once. The sample comprised naive CD8+ T cells from PBMCs. These receptors all stem from a man aged 18 to 30 in good health. Some clones in this sample may be carry-over from other donors' samples. Both conserved end residues are part of each CDR3. A D gene is named only where the DNA matches it firmly. Clone size, where shown, is once, few, many, or a class for clones that have expanded.

TRBD1 TRBJ2-2 TRBV9 few CASSVVEQGPLELFF TGTGCCAGCAGCGTAGTGGAACAGGGGCCTCTTGAGCTGTTTTTT
TRBD2 TRBJ2-3 TRBV7-9 - CASSWGLAGGMDTQYF TGTGCCAGCAGTTGGGGACTAGCGGGAGGGATGGATACGCAGTATTTT
- TRBJ2-7 TRBV9 once CASSVAARDYEQYF TGTGCCAGCAGCGTAGCGGCCAGGGACTACGAGCAGTACTTC
TRBD2 TRBJ2-7 TRBV27 - CASSPLGGRRSYEQYF TGTGCCAGCAGTCCCCTGGGGGGGAGAAGATCCTACGAGCAGTACTTC
- TRBJ2-7 TRBV27 - CASSSLMSQGPYEQYF TGTGCCAGCAGTTCCCTTATGTCACAGGGACCCTACGAGCAGTACTTC
- TRBJ1-5 TRBV4-3 - CASSQLYTDYNQPQHF TGCGCCAGCAGCCAACTTTATACCGACTACAATCAGCCCCAGCATTTT
- TRBJ1-1 TRBV5-4 once CASSIGQTEAFF TGTGCCAGCAGCATCGGACAGACTGAAGCTTTCTTT
TRBD2 TRBJ2-3 TRBV7-6 - CASSLEPSGRSDTQYF TGTGCCAGCAGCTTAGAACCTAGCGGGAGGTCAGATACGCAGTATTTT
TRBD2 TRBJ2-1 TRBV29-1 - CSVEGLAGRAIYNEQFF TGCAGCGTTGAAGGGCTAGCGGGACGGGCCATCTACAATGAGCAGTTCTTC
- TRBJ1-2 TRBV2 once CASSENLGYGYTF TGTGCCAGCAGTGAAAATCTCGGGTATGGCTACACCTTC
TRBD1 TRBJ2-6 TRBV9 - CASSETGQGAGANVLTF TGTGCCAGCAGCGAAACTGGACAGGGTGCTGGGGCCAACGTCCTGACTTTC
- TRBJ2-7 TRBV13 - CASSSGGAYEQYF TGTGCCAGCAGCTCCGGCGGGGCCTACGAGCAGTACTTC
TRBD2 TRBJ2-5 TRBV15 once CATSSSTGLALQETQYF TGTGCCACCAGCAGCTCCACGGGACTAGCGCTGCAAGAGACCCAGTACTTC
- TRBJ1-4 TRBV7-3 - CASSPSGGANEKLFF TGTGCCAGCAGCCCAAGTGGGGGGGCAAATGAAAAACTGTTTTTT
- TRBJ1-4 TRBV9 - CASSVSGSPSEKLFF TGTGCCAGCAGCGTCTCAGGCAGTCCCTCTGAAAAACTGTTTTTT
- TRBJ2-1 TRBV28 once CASRVTDSAYNEQFF TGTGCCAGCAGGGTCACGGATAGTGCCTACAATGAGCAGTTCTTC
- TRBJ2-2 TRBV19 - CASSPFVSGTGELFF TGTGCCAGTAGTCCCTTCGTGTCGGGTACCGGGGAGCTGTTTTTT
- TRBJ2-1 TRBV30 once CAWSVLHLDTQFF TGTGCCTGGAGTGTACTTCATTTGGACACCCAGTTCTTC
- TRBJ2-7 TRBV4-1 - CASSQEEAGARQYF TGCGCCAGCAGCCAAGAAGAGGCCGGGGCGAGGCAGTACTTC
- TRBJ2-5 TRBV4-2 - CASSQGAFQETQYF TGTGCCAGCAGCCAAGGAGCATTCCAAGAGACCCAGTACTTC
- TRBJ2-5 TRBV7-2 - CASSLDQEMQETQYF TGTGCCAGCAGCTTAGATCAGGAGATGCAAGAGACCCAGTACTTC
TRBD1 TRBJ2-7 TRBV9 - CASSVSGGYEQYF TGTGCCAGCAGCGTATCAGGGGGCTACGAGCAGTACTTC
- TRBJ2-1 TRBV21-1 - CASSNFKGQGAFEQFF TGTGCCAGCAGCAACTTCAAGGGACAGGGCGCGTTTGAGCAGTTCTTC
- TRBJ2-1 TRBV4-3 - CASSQGWSQNNEQFF TGCGCCAGCAGCCAAGGCTGGTCCCAAAACAATGAGCAGTTCTTC
TRBD1 TRBJ1-2 TRBV28 - CASRRQGYYGYTF TGTGCCAGCAGGAGACAGGGCTACTATGGCTACACCTTC
- TRBJ2-7 TRBV14 - CASSQTPESSYEQYF TGTGCCAGCAGCCAAACTCCCGAGAGCTCCTACGAGCAGTACTTC
- TRBJ2-7 TRBV4-2 - CASSQEGNYHYEQYF TGTGCCAGCAGCCAAGAGGGAAACTACCACTACGAGCAGTACTTC
TRBD2 TRBJ2-1 TRBV12-5 - CASGLLGLAGEGEQFF TGTGCTAGTGGCCTCCTGGGACTAGCGGGAGAAGGTGAGCAGTTCTTC
- TRBJ2-7 TRBV28 - CASGIYEQYF TGTGCCAGCGGAATCTACGAGCAGTACTTC
- TRBJ2-7 TRBV19 - CASSMGFGGYEQYF TGTGCCAGTAGTATGGGCTTTGGGGGCTACGAGCAGTACTTC
TRBD2 TRBJ2-1 TRBV11-2 - CASSQRTREVEQFF TGTGCCAGCAGCCAAAGGACTAGGGAGGTTGAGCAGTTCTTC
- TRBJ2-7 TRBV7-9 once CASSLRGAETLREQYF TGTGCCAGCAGCCTTCGAGGGGCGGAAACCTTAAGAGAGCAGTACTTC
- TRBJ2-7 TRBV10-3 - CAVQSAYEQYF TGTGCCGTCCAATCGGCCTACGAGCAGTACTTC
TRBD1 TRBJ2-7 TRBV5-6 - CASTPGTGTYEQYF TGTGCCAGCACCCCGGGGACAGGGACCTACGAGCAGTACTTC
TRBD1 TRBJ1-5 TRBV4-1 - CASSQDDRGREYSNQPQHF TGCGCCAGCAGCCAAGATGACAGGGGGCGCGAGTATAGCAATCAGCCCCAGCATTTT
TRBD1 TRBJ2-1 TRBV9 - CASSDRTGANEQFF TGTGCCAGCAGCGACCGGACAGGGGCAAATGAGCAGTTCTTC
- TRBJ2-7 TRBV27 - CASSLTALWEQYF TGTGCCAGCAGTTTGACGGCTCTTTGGGAGCAGTACTTC
- TRBJ1-5 TRBV19 - CASIERRETSNQPQHF TGTGCCAGTATAGAGAGAAGGGAGACTAGCAATCAGCCCCAGCATTTT
- TRBJ2-2 TRBV27 - CASTIEGGGGELFF TGTGCCAGCACCATCGAAGGGGGTGGCGGGGAGCTGTTTTTT
TRBD1 TRBJ2-1 TRBV7-9 - CASSPRQGPTYNEQFF TGTGCCAGCAGCCCAAGACAGGGACCCACCTACAATGAGCAGTTCTTC
- TRBJ2-1 TRBV4-2 - CASSLGGGFRDEQFF TGTGCCAGCAGCCTCGGCGGCGGTTTCAGGGATGAGCAGTTCTTC
- TRBJ2-3 TRBV14 - CASSQWGHSTDTQYF TGTGCCAGCAGCCAGTGGGGTCATAGCACAGATACGCAGTATTTT
- TRBJ2-7 TRBV27 - CASSLAGTLWEQYF TGTGCCAGCAGTTTAGCCGGGACACTTTGGGAGCAGTACTTC
- TRBJ2-7 TRBV11-2 - CASSFGRLPYEQYF TGTGCCAGCAGCTTTGGTAGACTACCCTACGAGCAGTACTTC
TRBD1 TRBJ2-3 TRBV28 - CASSGNRDRPTDTQYF TGTGCCAGCAGTGGAAACCGGGACAGACCCACAGATACGCAGTATTTT
- TRBJ2-2 TRBV30 - CAWSQFGAGELFF TGTGCCTGGAGTCAGTTCGGGGCCGGGGAGCTGTTTTTT
- TRBJ1-1 TRBV7-8 once CASSHYNTEAFF TGTGCCAGCAGCCATTATAACACTGAAGCTTTCTTT
- TRBJ2-5 TRBV10-2 - CASSVSGWETQYF TGCGCCAGCAGTGTTAGCGGATGGGAGACCCAGTACTTC
TRBD2 TRBJ2-3 TRBV7-8 - CASSNTGLAGDTQYF TGTGCCAGCAGCAACACGGGACTAGCAGGCGATACGCAGTATTTT